This T cell receptor (beta chain) came from a study of PD-L1 blockade in urothelial cancer. Time point indicated: pretreatment peripheral blood. Per the germline V gene, CDR1 is KGHSH and CDR2 is LQKENI. The CDR3 totals 17 residues. V was cut by 3 bases and J by 3 bases, with 15 bases left in between. Sequenced by immunoSEQ multiplex PCR; TCRdb stores in-frame clones only, minus some. Of some 53,000 clones listed, around 79% are singletons. The material sequenced was PBMCs, taken around atezolizumab (anti-PD-L1) treatment. This receptor was obtained from a man aged 70-80 years with urothelial cancer. The rearrangement uses TRBV18 and TRBJ2-6; D possibly corresponds to TRBD2 (6 bases). The DNA for the CDR3 is TGTGCCAGCTCACCGACCCTGGCGGGATTTGGGGCCAACGTCCTGACTTTC. Its translation is CASSPTLAGFGANVLTF.